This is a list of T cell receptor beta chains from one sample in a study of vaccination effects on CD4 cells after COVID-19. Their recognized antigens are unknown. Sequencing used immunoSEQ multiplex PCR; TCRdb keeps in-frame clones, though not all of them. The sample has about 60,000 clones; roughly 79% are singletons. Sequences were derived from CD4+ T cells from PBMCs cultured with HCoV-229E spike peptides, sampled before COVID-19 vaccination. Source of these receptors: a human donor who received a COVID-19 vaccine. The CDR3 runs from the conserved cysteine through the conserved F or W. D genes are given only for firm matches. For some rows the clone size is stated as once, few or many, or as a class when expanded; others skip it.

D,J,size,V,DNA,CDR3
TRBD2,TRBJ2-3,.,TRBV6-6,TGTGCCAGCAGTTACCTACTAGCGGGGGGGACAGATACGCAGTATTTT,CASSYLLAGGTDTQYF
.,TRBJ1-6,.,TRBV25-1,TGTGCCAGCAGTGACCCTGCGACAGGTCCAAGCAATTCACCCCTCCACTTT,CASSDPATGPSNSPLHF
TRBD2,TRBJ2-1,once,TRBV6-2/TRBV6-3,TGTGCCAGCAGTTACTCAAGGCGGGGGGTCTACAATGAGCAGTTCTTC,CASSYSRRGVYNEQFF
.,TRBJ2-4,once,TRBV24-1,TGTGCCACCATCCAGATAGCCAAAAACATTCAGTACTTC,CATIQIAKNIQYF
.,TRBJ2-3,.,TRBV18,TGTGCCAGCTCACCGGCACGGGGGAAACGAACAGATACGCAGTATTTT,CASSPARGKRTDTQYF
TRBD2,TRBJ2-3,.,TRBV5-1,TGCGCCAGCAGCTTGGTGACTAGCGGGACAATTAGCACAGATACGCAGTATTTT,CASSLVTSGTISTDTQYF
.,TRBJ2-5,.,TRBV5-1,TGCGCCAGCAGTTCGGGCCCCCAAGAGACCCAGTACTTC,CASSSGPQETQYF
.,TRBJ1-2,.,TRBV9,TGTGCCAGCAGCGTCCGGGGAGGGTATGGCTACACCTTC,CASSVRGGYGYTF
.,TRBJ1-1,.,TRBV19,TGTGCCAGTCTCCCATCCGCAGGTCGGGCTGTAAACACTGAAGCTTTCTTT,CASLPSAGRAVNTEAFF
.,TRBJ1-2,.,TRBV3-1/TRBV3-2,TGTGCCAGCAAGCGGGTACATAACTATGGCTACACCTTC,CASKRVHNYGYTF
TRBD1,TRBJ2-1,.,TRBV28,TGTGCCAGCAGTTTACGGACAGGGAGTTCCTACAATGAGCAGTTCTTC,CASSLRTGSSYNEQFF
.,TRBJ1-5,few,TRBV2,TGTGCCAGCAGTGAGGGCCGAGTTAGCAATCAGCCCCAGCATTTT,CASSEGRVSNQPQHF
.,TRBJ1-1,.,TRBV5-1,TGCGCCAGCAGCTGGGCGAGGGCCGGCACTGAAGCTTTCTTT,CASSWARAGTEAFF
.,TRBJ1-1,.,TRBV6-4,TGTGCCAGCAGTGACTCTACCTTTCGCCCCACTGAAGCTTTCTTT,CASSDSTFRPTEAFF
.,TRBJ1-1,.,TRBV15,TGTGCCACCAGCACCTTCCCAAAGGGGGACACTGAAGCTTTCTTT,CATSTFPKGDTEAFF
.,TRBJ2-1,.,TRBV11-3,TGTGCCAGCAGCTCGGGGACGGCGGACTCCTACAATGAGCAGTTCTTC,CASSSGTADSYNEQFF
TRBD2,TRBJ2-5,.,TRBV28,TGTGCCAGCAGTTTAGCGGGGGGACGCCAAGAGACCCAGTACTTC,CASSLAGGRQETQYF
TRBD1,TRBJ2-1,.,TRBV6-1,TGTGCCAGCAGTGACCCGGGACAGGGCTACAATGAGCAGTTCTTC,CASSDPGQGYNEQFF
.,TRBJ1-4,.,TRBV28,TGTGCCAGCAGTTCGGGAGGCGGCGGTGAAAAACTGTTTTTT,CASSSGGGGEKLFF
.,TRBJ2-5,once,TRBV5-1,TGCGCCAGCAGCCGGGGACAACAAGAGACCCAGTACTTC,CASSRGQQETQYF
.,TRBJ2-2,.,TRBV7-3,TGTGCCAGCAGCTTAAATTCACCCCCCGGGGAGCTGTTTTTT,CASSLNSPPGELFF
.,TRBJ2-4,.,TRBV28,TGTGCCAGCAGTTCCGCCCCAAGGGTTGGCATTCAGTACTTC,CASSSAPRVGIQYF
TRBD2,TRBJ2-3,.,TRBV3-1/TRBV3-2,TGTGCCAGCAGCCAAAGGACTAGCGGGGGGGCCCATACGCAGTATTTT,CASSQRTSGGAHTQYF
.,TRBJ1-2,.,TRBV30,TGTGCCTGGAGTGATGTGTCAGTCGTCGGCTACACCTTC,CAWSDVSVVGYTF
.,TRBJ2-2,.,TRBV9,TGTGCCAGCAGCGAAAGGGGCGGCGGGGCGAGGGCCGGGGAGCTGTTTTTT,CASSERGGGARAGELFF
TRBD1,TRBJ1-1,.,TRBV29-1,TGCAGCGTTGACGACAGGGGGCAGACTGAAGCTTTCTTT,CSVDDRGQTEAFF
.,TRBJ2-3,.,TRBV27,TGTGCCAGCAGCCCCATCGGGACCTACACAGATACGCAGTATTTT,CASSPIGTYTDTQYF
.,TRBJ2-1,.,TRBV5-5,TGTGCCAGCAGCTTCCCCAACGGTTACAATGAGCAGTTCTTC,CASSFPNGYNEQFF
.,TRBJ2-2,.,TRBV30,TGTGCCTGGAGTGTCGGACGGAACACCGGGGAGCTGTTTTTT,CAWSVGRNTGELFF
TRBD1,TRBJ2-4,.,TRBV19,TGTGCCAGTAGTATAGGAGGAAGGGGGCAACATGCCAAAAACATTCAGTACTTC,CASSIGGRGQHAKNIQYF
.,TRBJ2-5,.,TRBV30,TGTGCCTGGAGTGTTAGCGAGACCCAGTACTTC,CAWSVSETQYF